This TCR beta chain comes out of a study of low-dose radiotherapy and immunotherapy resistance in tumors. TRAV and TRBV primers primed cDNA for both TCRalpha and TCRbeta. With a constant-region primer and a V-primer adapter, TCRs were subjected to roughly 20 PCR cycles of amplification. TCRdb passed the reads through MiXCR, listing each CDR3 protein once. The data show around 18,000 distinct CDR3 sequences, with 74% seen just once and roughly an eighth held by the top ten. CDR1 and CDR2 from the germline V gene are ENHRY and SYGVKD. V was trimmed by 6 bases and J by 0 bases, leaving 9 bases between them. This CDR3 is 14 amino acids long. Donors received a regimen that comprised nivolumab, ipilimumab, aspirin, low-dose cyclophosphamide and low-dose radiotherapy.

V gene TRBV10-3 combines with J gene TRBJ1-3; tentative D call: TRBD1 (5 bases). This clonotype originated in a human donor with advanced metastatic prostate, ovarian, gallbladder or colorectal cancer (not recorded which). This table probably holds off-target reads from a library built for another chain. For the CDR3, the DNA is TGTGCCATCAGATCAGGGAGCTCTGGAAACACCATATATTTT. It encodes CAIRSGSSGNTIYF.